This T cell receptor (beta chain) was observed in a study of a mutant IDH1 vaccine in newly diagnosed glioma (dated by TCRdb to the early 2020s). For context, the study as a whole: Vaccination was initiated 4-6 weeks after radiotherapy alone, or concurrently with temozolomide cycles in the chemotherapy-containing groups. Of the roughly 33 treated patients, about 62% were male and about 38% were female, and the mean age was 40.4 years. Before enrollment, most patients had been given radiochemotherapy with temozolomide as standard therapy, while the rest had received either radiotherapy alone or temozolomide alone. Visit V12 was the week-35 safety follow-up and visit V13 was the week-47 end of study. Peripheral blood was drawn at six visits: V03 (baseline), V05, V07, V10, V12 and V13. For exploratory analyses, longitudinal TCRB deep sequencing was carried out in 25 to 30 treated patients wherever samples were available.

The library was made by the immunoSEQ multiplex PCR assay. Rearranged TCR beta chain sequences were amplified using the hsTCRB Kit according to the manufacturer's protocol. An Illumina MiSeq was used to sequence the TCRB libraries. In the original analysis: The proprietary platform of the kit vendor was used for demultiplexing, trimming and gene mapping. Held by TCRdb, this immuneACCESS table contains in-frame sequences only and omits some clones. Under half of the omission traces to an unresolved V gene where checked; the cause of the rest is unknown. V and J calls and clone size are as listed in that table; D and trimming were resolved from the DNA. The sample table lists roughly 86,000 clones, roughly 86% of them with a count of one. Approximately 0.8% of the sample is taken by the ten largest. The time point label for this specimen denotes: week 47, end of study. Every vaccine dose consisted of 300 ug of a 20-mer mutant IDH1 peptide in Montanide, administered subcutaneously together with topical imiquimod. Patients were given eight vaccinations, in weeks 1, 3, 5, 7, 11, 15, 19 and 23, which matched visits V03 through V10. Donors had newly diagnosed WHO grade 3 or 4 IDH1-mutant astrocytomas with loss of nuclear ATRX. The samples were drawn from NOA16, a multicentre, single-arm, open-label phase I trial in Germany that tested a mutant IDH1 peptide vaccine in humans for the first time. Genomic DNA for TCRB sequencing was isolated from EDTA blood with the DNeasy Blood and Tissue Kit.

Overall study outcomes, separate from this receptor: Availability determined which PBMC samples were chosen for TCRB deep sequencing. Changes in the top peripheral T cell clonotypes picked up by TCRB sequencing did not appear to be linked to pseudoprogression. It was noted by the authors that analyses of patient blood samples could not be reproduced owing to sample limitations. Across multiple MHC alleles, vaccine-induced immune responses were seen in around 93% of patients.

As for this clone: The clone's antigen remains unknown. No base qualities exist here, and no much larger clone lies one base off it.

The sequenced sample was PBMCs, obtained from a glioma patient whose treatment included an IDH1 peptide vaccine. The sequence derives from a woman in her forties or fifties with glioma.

The nucleotide sequence is TGTGCCAGCAGTTTATTCCCCGGAGTTCTGATAGATGGCTACACCTTC. Translation gives CASSLFPGVLIDGYTF. The rearrangement joined TRBV28 to TRBJ1-2, with the D gene not clear enough to name. V is clipped by 1 base and J by 6 bases, and the sequence between their germline boundaries is 18 bases long. CDR3 length: 16 amino acids, cysteine to phenylalanine. Just CDR3 DNA is preserved here, 48 bases in frame from base 1. From the germline V gene, CDR1 is MDHEN and CDR2 is SYDVKM.